This T cell receptor (beta chain) appears in the sequencing data of a study of shared T cell receptors in the human thymus. The length of the CDR3 is 18 residues. Trimming took off 3 bases at V and 4 bases at J, with 24 bases between the two ends. Germline V gene sequence: CDR1 MDHEN, CDR2 SYDVKM. The data were produced by immunoSEQ multiplex PCR, yet TCRdb's version contains in-frame clones alone and is incomplete. The sample lists hundreds of thousands of clones; over 75% were seen once. The same sample was also used in a study of human thymus T cells. As that report states: Among the donors, all were healthy Finnish infants having corrective surgery for congenital heart defects. Corrective cardiac surgery supplied the resected thymus tissue. There appeared to be biased usage of V and J genes in thymic and blood repertoires. Related research has reported that thymic repertoires overlap highly among unrelated individuals.

The sequence was collected from a boy younger than two with a congenital heart defect. The sample taken for sequencing was thymocytes. The rearrangement uses TRBV28 and TRBJ1-2; D remains unclear. The CDR3: CASSFLSQAPLQTYGYTF. CDR3 sequence (DNA): TGTGCCAGCAGTTTTCTATCCCAAGCACCGTTGCAAACCTATGGCTACACCTTC.